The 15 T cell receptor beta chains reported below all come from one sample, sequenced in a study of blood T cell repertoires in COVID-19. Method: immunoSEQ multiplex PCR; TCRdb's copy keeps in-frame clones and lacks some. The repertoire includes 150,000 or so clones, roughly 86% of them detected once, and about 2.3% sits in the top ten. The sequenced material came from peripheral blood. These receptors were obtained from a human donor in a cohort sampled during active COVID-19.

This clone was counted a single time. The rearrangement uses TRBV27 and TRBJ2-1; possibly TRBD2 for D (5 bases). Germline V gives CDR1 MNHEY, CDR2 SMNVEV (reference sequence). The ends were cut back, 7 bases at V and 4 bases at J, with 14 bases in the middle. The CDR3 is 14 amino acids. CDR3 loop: CASTAGGVYNEQFF. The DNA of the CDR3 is TGTGCCAGCACGGCGGGTGGAGTTTACAATGAGCAGTTCTTC.

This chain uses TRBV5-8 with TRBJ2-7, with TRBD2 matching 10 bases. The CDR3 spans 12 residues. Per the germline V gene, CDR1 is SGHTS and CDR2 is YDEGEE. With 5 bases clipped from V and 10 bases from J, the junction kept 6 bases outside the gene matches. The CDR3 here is CASSSQRGGQYF. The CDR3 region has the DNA TGTGCCAGCAGTTCGCAGCGGGGGGGCCAGTACTTC. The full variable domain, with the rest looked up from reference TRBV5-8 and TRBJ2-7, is EAGVTQSPTHLIKTRGQQATLRCSPISGHTSVYWYQQALGLGLQFLLWYDEGEERNRGNFPPRFSGRQFPNYSSELNVNALELEDSALYLCASSSQRGGQYFGPGTRLTVT.

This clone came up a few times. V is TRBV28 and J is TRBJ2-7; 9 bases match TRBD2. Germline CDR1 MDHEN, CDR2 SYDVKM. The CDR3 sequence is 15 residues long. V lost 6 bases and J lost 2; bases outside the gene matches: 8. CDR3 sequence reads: CASRPPGLAPYEQYF. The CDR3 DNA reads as TGTGCCAGCAGGCCCCCGGGACTAGCCCCCTACGAGCAGTACTTC.

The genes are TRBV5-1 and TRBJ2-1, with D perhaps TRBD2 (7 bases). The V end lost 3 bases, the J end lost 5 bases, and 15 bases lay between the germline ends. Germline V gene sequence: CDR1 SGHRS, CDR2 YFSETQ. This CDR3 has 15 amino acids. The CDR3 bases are TGCGCCAGCAGCTCGGGGGGCCTCACCAACAATGAGCAGTTCTTC. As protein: CASSSGGLTNNEQFF.

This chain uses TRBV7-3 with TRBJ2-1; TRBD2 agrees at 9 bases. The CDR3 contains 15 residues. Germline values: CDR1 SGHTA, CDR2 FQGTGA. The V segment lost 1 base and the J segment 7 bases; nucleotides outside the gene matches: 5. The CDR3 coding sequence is TGTGCCAGCAGCTTAATGGTTAGCGGGAGAAATGAGCAGTTCTTC. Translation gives CASSLMVSGRNEQFF.

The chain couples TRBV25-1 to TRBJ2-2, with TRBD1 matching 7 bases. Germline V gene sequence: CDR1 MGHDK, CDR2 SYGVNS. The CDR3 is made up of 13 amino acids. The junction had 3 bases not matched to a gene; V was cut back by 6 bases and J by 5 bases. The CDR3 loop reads CASRTGTTGELFF. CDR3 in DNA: TGTGCCAGCAGGACAGGGACGACCGGGGAGCTGTTTTTT.

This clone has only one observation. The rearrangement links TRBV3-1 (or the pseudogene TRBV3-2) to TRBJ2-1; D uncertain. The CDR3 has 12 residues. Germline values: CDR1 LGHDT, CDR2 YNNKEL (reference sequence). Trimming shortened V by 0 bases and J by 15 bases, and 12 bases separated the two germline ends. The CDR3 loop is CASSQDQVVTFF. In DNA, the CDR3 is TGTGCCAGCAGCCAAGATCAGGTTGTTACGTTCTTC.

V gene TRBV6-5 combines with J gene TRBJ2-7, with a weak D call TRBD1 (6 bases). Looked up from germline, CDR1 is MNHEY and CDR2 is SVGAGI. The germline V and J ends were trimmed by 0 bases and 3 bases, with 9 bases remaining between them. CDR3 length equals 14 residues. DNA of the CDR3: TGTGCCAGCAGTTACTCGGGACAAAACTACGAGCAGTACTTC. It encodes CASSYSGQNYEQYF.

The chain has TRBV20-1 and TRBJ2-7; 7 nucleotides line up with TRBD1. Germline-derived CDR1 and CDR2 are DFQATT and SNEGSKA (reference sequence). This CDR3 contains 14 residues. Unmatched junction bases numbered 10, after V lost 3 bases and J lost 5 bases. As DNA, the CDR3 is TGCAGTGCTAGTGGGACAGTGGGATGGCACGAGCAGTACTTC. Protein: CSASGTVGWHEQYF.

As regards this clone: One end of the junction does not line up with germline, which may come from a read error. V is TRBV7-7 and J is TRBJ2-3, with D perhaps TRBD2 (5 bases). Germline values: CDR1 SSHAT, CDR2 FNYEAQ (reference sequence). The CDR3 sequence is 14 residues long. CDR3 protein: CASSSNRGTDTQYF. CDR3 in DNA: TGTGCTAGCAGCTCCAACCGGGGAACAGATACGCAGTATTTT.

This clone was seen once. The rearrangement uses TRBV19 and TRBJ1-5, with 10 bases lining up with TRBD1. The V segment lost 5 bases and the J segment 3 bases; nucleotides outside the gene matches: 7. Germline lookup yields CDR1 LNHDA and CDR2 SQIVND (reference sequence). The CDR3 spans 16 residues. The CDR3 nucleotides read TGTGCCAGTAGTTTAGGACAGGGGGGAACCAATCAGCCCCAGCATTTT. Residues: CASSLGQGGTNQPQHF.

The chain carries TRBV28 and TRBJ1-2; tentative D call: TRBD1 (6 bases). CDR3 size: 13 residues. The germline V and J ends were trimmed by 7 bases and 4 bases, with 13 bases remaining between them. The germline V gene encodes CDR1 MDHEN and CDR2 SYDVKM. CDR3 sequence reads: CASTEGQLYGYTF. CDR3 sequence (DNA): TGTGCCAGCACCGAAGGACAGCTCTATGGCTACACCTTC.

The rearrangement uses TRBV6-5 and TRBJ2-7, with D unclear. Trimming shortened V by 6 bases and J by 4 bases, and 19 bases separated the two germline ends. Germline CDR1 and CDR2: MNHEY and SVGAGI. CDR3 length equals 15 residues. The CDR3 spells CASRTSTHPPYEQYF. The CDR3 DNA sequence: TGTGCCAGCAGGACCTCGACTCATCCACCGTACGAGCAGTACTTC.

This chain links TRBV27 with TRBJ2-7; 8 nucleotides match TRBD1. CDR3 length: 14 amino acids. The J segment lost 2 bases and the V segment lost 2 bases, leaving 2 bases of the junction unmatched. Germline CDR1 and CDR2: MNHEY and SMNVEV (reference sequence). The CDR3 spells CASSLGQGPYEQYF. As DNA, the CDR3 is TGTGCCAGCAGTTTAGGACAGGGCCCCTACGAGCAGTACTTC.

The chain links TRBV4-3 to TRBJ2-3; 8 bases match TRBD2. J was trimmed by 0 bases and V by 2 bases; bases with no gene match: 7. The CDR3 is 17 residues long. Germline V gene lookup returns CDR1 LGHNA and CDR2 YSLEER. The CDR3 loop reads CASSQNPGGGSTDTQYF. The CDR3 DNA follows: TGCGCCAGCAGCCAAAATCCGGGGGGGGGTAGCACAGATACGCAGTATTTT.